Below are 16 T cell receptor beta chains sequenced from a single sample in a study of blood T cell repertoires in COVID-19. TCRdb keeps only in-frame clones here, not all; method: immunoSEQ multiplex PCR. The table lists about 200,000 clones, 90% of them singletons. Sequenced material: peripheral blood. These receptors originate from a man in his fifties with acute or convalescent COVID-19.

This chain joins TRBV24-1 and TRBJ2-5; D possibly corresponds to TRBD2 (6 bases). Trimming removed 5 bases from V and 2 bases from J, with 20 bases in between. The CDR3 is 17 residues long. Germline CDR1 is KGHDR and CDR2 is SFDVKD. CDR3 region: CATSATPKGEAQETQYF. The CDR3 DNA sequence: TGTGCCACCAGTGCAACCCCCAAAGGGGAGGCTCAAGAGACCCAGTACTTC.

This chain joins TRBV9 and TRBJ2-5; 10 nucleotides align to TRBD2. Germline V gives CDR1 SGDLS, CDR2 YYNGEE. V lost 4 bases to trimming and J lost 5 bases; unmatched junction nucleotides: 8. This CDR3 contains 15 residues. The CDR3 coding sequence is TGTGCCAGCAGCTTAAGCGGGGGGGCCGGGGAGACCCAGTACTTC. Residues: CASSLSGGAGETQYF.

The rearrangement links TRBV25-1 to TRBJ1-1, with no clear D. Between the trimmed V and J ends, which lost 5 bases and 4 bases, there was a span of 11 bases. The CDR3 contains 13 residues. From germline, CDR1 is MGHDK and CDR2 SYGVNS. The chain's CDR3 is CASSSYTGTEAFF. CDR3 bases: TGTGCCAGCAGTAGTTATACGGGCACTGAAGCTTTCTTT.

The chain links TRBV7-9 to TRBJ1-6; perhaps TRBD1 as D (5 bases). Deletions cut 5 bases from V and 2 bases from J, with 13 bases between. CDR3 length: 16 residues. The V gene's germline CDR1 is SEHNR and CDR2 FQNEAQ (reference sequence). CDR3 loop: CASSTTRGTYNSPLHF. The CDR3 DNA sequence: TGTGCCAGCAGCACAACAAGGGGAACCTATAATTCACCCCTCCACTTT.

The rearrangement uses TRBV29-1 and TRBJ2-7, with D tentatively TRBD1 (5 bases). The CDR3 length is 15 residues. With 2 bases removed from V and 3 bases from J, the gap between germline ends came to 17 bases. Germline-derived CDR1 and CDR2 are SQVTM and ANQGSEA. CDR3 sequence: CSVEWVAGKRYEQYF. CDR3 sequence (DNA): TGCAGCGTTGAATGGGTGGCAGGGAAACGCTACGAGCAGTACTTC.

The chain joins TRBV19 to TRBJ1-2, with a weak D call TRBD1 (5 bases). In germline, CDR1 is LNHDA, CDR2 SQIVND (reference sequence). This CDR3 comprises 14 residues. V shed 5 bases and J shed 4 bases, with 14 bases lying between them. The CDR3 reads CASSPQGVPYGYTF. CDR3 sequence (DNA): TGTGCCAGTAGTCCTCAGGGTGTTCCCTATGGCTACACCTTC.

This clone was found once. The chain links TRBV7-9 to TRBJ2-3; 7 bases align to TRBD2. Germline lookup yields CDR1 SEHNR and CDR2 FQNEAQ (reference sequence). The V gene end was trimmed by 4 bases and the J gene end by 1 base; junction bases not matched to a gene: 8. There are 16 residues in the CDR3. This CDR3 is CASSSGGAGRTDTQYF. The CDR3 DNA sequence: TGTGCCAGCAGCTCCGGAGGAGCGGGACGCACAGATACGCAGTATTTT.

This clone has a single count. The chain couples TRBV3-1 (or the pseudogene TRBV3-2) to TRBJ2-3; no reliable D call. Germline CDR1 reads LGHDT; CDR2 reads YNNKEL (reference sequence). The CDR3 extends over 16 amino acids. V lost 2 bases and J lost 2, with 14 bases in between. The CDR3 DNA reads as TGTGCCAGCAGCCAACTTCCCGTCCTTCCCACAGATACGCAGTATTTT. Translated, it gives CASSQLPVLPTDTQYF.

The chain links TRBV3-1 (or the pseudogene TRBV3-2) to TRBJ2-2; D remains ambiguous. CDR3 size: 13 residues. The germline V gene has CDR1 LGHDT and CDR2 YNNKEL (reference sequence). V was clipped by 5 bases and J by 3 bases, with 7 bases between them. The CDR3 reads CASSFKYTGELFF. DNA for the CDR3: TGTGCCAGCAGCTTCAAATACACCGGGGAGCTGTTTTTT.

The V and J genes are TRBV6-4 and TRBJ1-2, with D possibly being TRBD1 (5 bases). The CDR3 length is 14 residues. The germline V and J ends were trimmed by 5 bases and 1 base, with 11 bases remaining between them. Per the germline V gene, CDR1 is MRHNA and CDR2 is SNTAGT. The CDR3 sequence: CASSLDGGNYGYTF. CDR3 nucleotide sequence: TGTGCCAGCAGTCTGGACGGGGGTAACTATGGCTACACCTTC.

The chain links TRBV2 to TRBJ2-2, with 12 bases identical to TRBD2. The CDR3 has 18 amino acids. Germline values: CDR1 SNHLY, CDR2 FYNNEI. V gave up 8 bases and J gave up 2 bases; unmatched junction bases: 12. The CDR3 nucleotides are TGTGCCAGCTCCGAACACCGTGGACTAGCGGGAAACACCGGGGAGCTGTTTTTT. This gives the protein CASSEHRGLAGNTGELFF.

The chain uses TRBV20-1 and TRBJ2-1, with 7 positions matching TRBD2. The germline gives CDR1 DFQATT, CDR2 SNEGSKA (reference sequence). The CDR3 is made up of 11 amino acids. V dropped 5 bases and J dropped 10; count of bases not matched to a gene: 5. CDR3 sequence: CSARDYIEQFF. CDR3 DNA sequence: TGCAGTGCTCGGGACTACATAGAGCAGTTCTTC.

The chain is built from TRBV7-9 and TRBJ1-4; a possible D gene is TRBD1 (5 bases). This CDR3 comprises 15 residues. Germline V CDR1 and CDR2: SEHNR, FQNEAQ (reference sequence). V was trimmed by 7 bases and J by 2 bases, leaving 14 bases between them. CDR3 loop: CASNDEGRTNEKLFF. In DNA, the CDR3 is TGTGCCAGCAACGACGAGGGGAGGACTAATGAAAAACTGTTTTTT.

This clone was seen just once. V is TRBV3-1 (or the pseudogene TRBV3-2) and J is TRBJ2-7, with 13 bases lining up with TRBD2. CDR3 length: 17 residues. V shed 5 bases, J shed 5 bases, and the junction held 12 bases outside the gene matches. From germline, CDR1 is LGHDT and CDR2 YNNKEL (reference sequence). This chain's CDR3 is CASSTPRTSGSADEQYF. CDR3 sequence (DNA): TGTGCCAGCAGCACACCTCGGACTAGCGGGAGTGCAGACGAGCAGTACTTC.

In DNA, the CDR3 is TGTGCCAGTAGTATAGGCGGGACTTCCTACGAGCAGTACTTC. It translates to CASSIGGTSYEQYF. J is TRBJ2-7 and V is TRBV19, with a weak D call TRBD2 (6 bases). Germline-derived CDR1 and CDR2 are LNHDA and SQIVND (reference sequence). V shed 1 base and J shed 1 base, with 8 bases lying between them. The CDR3 consists of 14 residues.

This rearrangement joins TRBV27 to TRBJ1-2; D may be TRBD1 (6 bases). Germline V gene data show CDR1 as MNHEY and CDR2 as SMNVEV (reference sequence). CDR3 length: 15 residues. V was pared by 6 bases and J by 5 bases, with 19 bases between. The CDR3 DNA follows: TGTGCCAGCAGCCCTTGGATGGGGGCAGGGTATGGCTACACCTTC. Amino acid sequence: CASSPWMGAGYGYTF.